The 14 T cell receptor beta chains listed next were all sequenced from one sample in a study of cytomegalovirus exposure and HLA in healthy donors. The PCR ran on 60 Vbeta and 13 Jbeta primers. Assay: immunoSEQ multiplex PCR; the TCRdb copy retains only in-frame clones and omits some. The sample lists about 73,000 clones; 65% to 85% were seen once. Sequenced: PBMCs. The receptors derive from a man between 65 and 85 years old in good health and CMV-seronegative.

The chain carries TRBV7-2 and TRBJ1-1, with D perhaps TRBD1 (5 bases). CDR1 and CDR2 (germline): SGHTA, FQGNSA. V was trimmed by 5 bases and J by 9 bases, leaving 19 bases between them. The CDR3 has 14 amino acids. The CDR3 nucleotides read TGTGCCAGCAGCCTAGAGAGACAGACCTCAAAAGCTTTCTTT. Protein product: CASSLERQTSKAFF.

The chain joins TRBV2 to TRBJ2-7, with D unclear. The CDR3 is made up of 13 amino acids. Trimming removed 6 bases from V and 0 bases from J, with 9 bases in between. Germline V lookup: CDR1 SNHLY, CDR2 FYNNEI. DNA for the CDR3: TGTGCCAGCAGGCCCGACTCCTCCTACGAGCAGTACTTC. It is translated as CASRPDSSYEQYF.

The rearrangement uses TRBV7-2 and TRBJ2-5; 8 bases line up with TRBD1. The V gene end was trimmed by 2 bases and the J gene end by 2 bases; junction bases not matched to a gene: 1. This CDR3 contains 14 residues. Germline assignment: CDR1 SGHTA and CDR2 FQGNSA. This CDR3 is CASSLRTGQETQYF. The CDR3 DNA is TGTGCCAGCAGCTTAAGGACAGGGCAAGAGACCCAGTACTTC.

J is TRBJ2-3 and V is TRBV7-9, with TRBD2 matching 10 bases. The CDR3 runs to 15 residues. Losses at the gene ends were 4 bases for V and 2 bases for J; bases not matched to a gene: 3. Germline CDR1 SEHNR, CDR2 FQNEAQ (reference sequence). Here the CDR3 reads CASSSGTSVTDTQYF. The CDR3, as DNA: TGTGCCAGCAGCTCCGGGACTAGCGTCACAGATACGCAGTATTTT.

The chain recombines TRBV11-2 with TRBJ1-2, with 8 positions matching TRBD1. This CDR3 contains 15 residues. The junction had 5 bases not matched to a gene; V was cut back by 1 base and J by 4 bases. The V gene's germline CDR1 is SGHAT and CDR2 FQNNGV. The CDR3 reads CASSLAQGAGYGYTF. DNA of the CDR3: TGTGCCAGCAGCTTAGCCCAGGGGGCTGGCTATGGCTACACCTTC.

The rearrangement uses TRBV30 and TRBJ1-4; maybe TRBD1 (5 bases). There are 15 residues in the CDR3. Germline lookup yields CDR1 GTSNPN and CDR2 SVGIG (reference sequence). V dropped 2 bases and J dropped 3 bases, with 13 bases sitting between them. In nucleotides, the CDR3 is TGTGCCTGGAGTACAGGAGGGGTCGCTAATGAAAAACTGTTTTTT. Protein product: CAWSTGGVANEKLFF.

The CDR3 nucleotides read TGTGCCAGCAGTCCACCGACAGGGGGCAACGAGCAGTACTTC. It specifies CASSPPTGGNEQYF. This rearrangement joins TRBV28 to TRBJ2-7; TRBD1 aligns across 10 bases. Germline CDR1 is MDHEN and CDR2 is SYDVKM. The CDR3 is 14 residues long. V shed 5 bases, J shed 5 bases, and the junction held 6 bases outside the gene matches.

CDR3 sequence (DNA): TGTGCCAGCAGTAAGGACACCGTCTATGGCTACACCTTC. Amino acids: CASSKDTVYGYTF. The rearrangement uses TRBV6-5 and TRBJ1-2; D might be TRBD1 (5 bases). V shed 5 bases and J shed 4 bases, with 11 bases lying between them. There are 13 residues in the CDR3. Germline CDR1 MNHEY, CDR2 SVGAGI.

The chain has TRBV6-6 and TRBJ2-2; 12 nucleotides match TRBD2. This CDR3 is 15 amino acids long. Unmatched junction bases numbered 5, after V lost 6 bases and J lost 6 bases. Germline V gives CDR1 MNHNY, CDR2 SVGAGI (reference sequence). CDR3 nucleotide sequence: TGTGCCAGCAGCAAGACTAGCGGGAGTCCCGGGGAGCTGTTTTTT. Translated, it gives CASSKTSGSPGELFF.

J is TRBJ2-7 and V is TRBV4-3; 11 bases are shared with TRBD2. J lost 6 bases, V lost 4 bases, and 8 bases had no gene match. The CDR3 is made up of 15 amino acids. Germline values: CDR1 LGHNA, CDR2 YSLEER. The CDR3: CASSPTSGSEIEQYF. The CDR3 coding sequence is TGCGCCAGCAGCCCCACTAGCGGGAGCGAAATCGAGCAGTACTTC.

This clone was detected a few times. The J gene is TRBJ1-2, the V gene TRBV5-4; 8 nucleotides line up with TRBD1. Trimming removed 1 base from V and 3 bases from J; junction bases left unmatched: 2. The CDR3 is 14 residues long. Looked up from germline, CDR1 is SGHNT and CDR2 is YYREEE (reference sequence). The CDR3 region has the DNA TGTGCCAGCAGCTTGCAGGGGGCGGACTATGGCTACACCTTC. Translating it yields CASSLQGADYGYTF.

V and J are TRBV5-1 and TRBJ2-3; D perhaps matches TRBD1 (5 bases). This CDR3 has 14 amino acids. The V and J ends lost 4 bases and 0 bases respectively, with 9 bases between them. The germline V gene encodes CDR1 SGHRS and CDR2 YFSETQ. CDR3 bases: TGCGCCAGCAGCACCGCAGGGAGCACAGATACGCAGTATTTT. Translating it yields CASSTAGSTDTQYF.

Only one count was recorded for this clone. This chain joins TRBV19 and TRBJ1-5; 10 bases fit TRBD1. The J segment lost 0 bases and the V segment lost 4 bases, leaving 9 bases of the junction unmatched. Germline V gene lookup returns CDR1 LNHDA and CDR2 SQIVND (reference sequence). The CDR3 runs 18 residues. In nucleotides, the CDR3 is TGTGCCAGTAGTAAACGCGGGACAGGGGCGTATAGCAATCAGCCCCAGCATTTT. It encodes CASSKRGTGAYSNQPQHF. Full variable domain (remainder filled in from reference TRBV19 and TRBJ1-5): DGGITQSPKYLFRKEGQNVTLSCEQNLNHDAMYWYRQDPGQGLRLIYYSQIVNDFQKGDIAEGYSVSREKKESFPLTVTSAQKNPTAFYLCASSKRGTGAYSNQPQHFGDGTRLSIL.

This rearrangement joins TRBV7-2 to TRBJ2-7; TRBD2 matches at 15 bases. Per germline, CDR1 SGHTA and CDR2 FQGNSA. Unmatched junction bases numbered 5, after V lost 5 bases and J lost 0 bases. The CDR3 length is 17 residues. This CDR3 is CASSPPGLAGGSYEQYF. As DNA, the CDR3 is TGTGCCAGCAGCCCTCCGGGACTAGCGGGAGGCTCCTACGAGCAGTACTTC.